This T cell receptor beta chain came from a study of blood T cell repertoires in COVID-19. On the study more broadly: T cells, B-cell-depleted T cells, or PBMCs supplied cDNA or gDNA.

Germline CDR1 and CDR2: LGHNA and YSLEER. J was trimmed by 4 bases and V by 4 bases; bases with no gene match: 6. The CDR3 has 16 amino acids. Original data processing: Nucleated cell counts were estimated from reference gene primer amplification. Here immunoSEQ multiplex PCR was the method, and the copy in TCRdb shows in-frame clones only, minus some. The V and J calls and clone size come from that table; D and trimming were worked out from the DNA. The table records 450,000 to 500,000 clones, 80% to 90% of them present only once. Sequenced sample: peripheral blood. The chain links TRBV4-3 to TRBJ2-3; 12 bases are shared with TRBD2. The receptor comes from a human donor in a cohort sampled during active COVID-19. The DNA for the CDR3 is TGCGCCAGCAGCCCCCGGGCTAGCGGGGGGGCAGATACGCAGTATTTT. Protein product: CASSPRASGGADTQYF.